This TCR beta chain was obtained from a study of OX40 agonist ivuxolimab in advanced cancers. Points from the study as a whole: Individuals who were partial responders at 0.1-3.0 mg/kg had clonal expansion that ranked among the lowest. Antigens targeted by the expanded peripheral T cells were not determined.

Sequencing was performed with immunoSEQ multiplex PCR; in TCRdb, only in-frame clones are kept and a portion is missing. The repertoire includes 65,000 to 75,000 clones, 70% to 90% of them detected once, and over 0.55% sits in the top ten. Note on this clone: The antigen is not known.

Per germline, CDR1 MNHEY and CDR2 SMNVEV (reference sequence). The CDR3 is made up of 14 amino acids. With 1 base removed from V and 7 bases from J, the gap between germline ends came to 11 bases. This specimen was CD4+ or CD8+ T cells sorted from blood, taken in a trial of the OX40 agonist ivuxolimab. The receptor comes from an adult with an advanced solid tumor such as melanoma, head and neck, liver or kidney cancer. This chain links TRBV27 with TRBJ2-1; D ambiguous. The CDR3, as DNA: TGTGCCAGCAGTTTATATGGGTCCCGGAATGAGCAGTTCTTC. It specifies CASSLYGSRNEQFF.